The 19 T cell receptor beta chains reported below all come from one sample, sequenced in a study of blood T cell repertoires in COVID-19. The data were produced by immunoSEQ multiplex PCR, yet TCRdb's version contains in-frame clones alone and is incomplete. Among fewer than 500,000 clones listed, 85% to 90% were seen once. Sequenced input: PBMCs or T cells enriched from blood (not recorded which). Receptor source: a woman in her 30s with acute COVID-19.

This clone appeared a few times. The chain is built from TRBV6-4 and TRBJ1-6, with TRBD1 matching 9 bases. The V and J ends lost 9 bases and 13 bases, in that order; junction bases with no gene match: 10. This CDR3 contains 13 residues. Germline V gives CDR1 MRHNA, CDR2 SNTAGT. The CDR3 DNA reads as TGTGCCAGTCGCCGGGACAGGGAATTCCCCCTCCACTTT. Amino acid sequence: CASRRDREFPLHF.

Concerning this clone: Germline and junction disagree at one end, which may indicate a read error. The chain uses TRBV7-9 and TRBJ1-2; the D is unclear. The CDR3 spans 12 residues. The germline gives CDR1 SEHNR, CDR2 FQNEAQ (reference sequence). CDR3 loop: CASSLSDYGYTF. For the CDR3, the DNA is TGTGCCAGCAGCTTAAGTGACTACGGCTACACCTTC. Supplemented by reference TRBV7-9 and TRBJ1-2, the full variable domain reads DTGVSQNPRHKITKRGQNVTFRCDPISEHNRLYWYRQTLGQGPEFLTYFQNEAQLEKSRLLSDRFSAERPKGSFSTLEIQRTEQGDSAMYLCASSLSDYGYTFGSGTRLTVV.

This clone was counted once. This chain joins TRBV14 and TRBJ1-1; D is ambiguous. Between the trimmed V and J ends, which lost 6 bases and 0 bases, there was a span of 11 bases. CDR1 and CDR2 from the germline V gene are SGHDN and FVKESK. CDR3 length equals 14 residues. The CDR3 sequence: CASSPHSMNTEAFF. The CDR3 DNA follows: TGTGCCAGCAGTCCCCACAGCATGAACACTGAAGCTTTCTTT.

The chain couples TRBV2 to TRBJ2-3; 8 positions agree with TRBD2. With 2 bases clipped from V and 6 bases from J, the junction kept 4 bases outside the gene matches. Looked up from germline, CDR1 is SNHLY and CDR2 is FYNNEI. The CDR3 has 14 amino acids. CDR3 region: CASSEPASGDTQYF. The CDR3 nucleotides read TGTGCCAGCAGTGAACCCGCTAGCGGGGATACGCAGTATTTT.

This chain uses TRBV27 with TRBJ1-2, with D hard to call. Germline V gene data show CDR1 as MNHEY and CDR2 as SMNVEV (reference sequence). The V gene lost 3 bases and the J gene lost 6 bases, with 17 bases spanning the gap. CDR3 length: 15 residues. CDR3 residues: CASSFIRTGIDGYTF. The CDR3 nucleotides are TGTGCCAGCAGTTTTATCCGTACGGGTATCGATGGCTACACCTTC.

The chain combines TRBV4-1 with TRBJ1-4, with D tentatively TRBD1 (6 bases). CDR3 length: 17 amino acids. V lost 0 bases and J lost 2, with 13 bases in between. Germline V gene sequence: CDR1 MGHRA, CDR2 YSYEKL. CDR3 residues: CASSQEVGATTNEKLFF. Written as DNA, the CDR3 is TGCGCCAGCAGCCAAGAGGTGGGGGCGACGACTAATGAAAAACTGTTTTTT.

V usage is TRBV6-5 and J usage is TRBJ2-2; the match to TRBD1 covers 8 bases. V lost 10 bases to trimming and J lost 1 base; unmatched junction nucleotides: 2. This CDR3 contains 13 residues. Per germline, CDR1 MNHEY and CDR2 SVGAGI. CDR3 amino acids: CATGQENTGELFF. CDR3 bases: TGTGCCACGGGACAGGAGAACACCGGGGAGCTGTTTTTT.

CDR3 sequence reads: CASSHIASSTDTQYF. CDR3 bases: TGTGCCAGCAGCCACATAGCCTCTAGCACAGATACGCAGTATTTT. The chain employs TRBV3-1 (or the pseudogene TRBV3-2) and TRBJ2-3; D gene ambiguous. The CDR3 extends over 15 amino acids. V dropped 3 bases and J dropped 0 bases, with 10 bases sitting between them. Germline V gene data show CDR1 as LGHDT and CDR2 as YNNKEL (reference sequence).

The chain carries TRBV18 and TRBJ1-1; 7 bases are a match to TRBD1. Germline V CDR1 and CDR2: KGHSH, LQKENI. The V gene end was trimmed by 5 bases and the J gene end by 0 bases; junction bases not matched to a gene: 9. This CDR3 has 16 residues. The chain's CDR3 is CASSSRTGGMNTEAFF. CDR3 nucleotide sequence: TGTGCCAGCTCATCCCGGACAGGTGGCATGAACACTGAAGCTTTCTTT.

The rearrangement joins TRBV7-2 to TRBJ1-3; 10 bases fit TRBD1. In germline, CDR1 is SGHTA, CDR2 FQGNSA. The CDR3 runs to 16 residues. V lost 6 bases and J lost 4; bases outside the gene matches: 9. The DNA of the CDR3 is TGTGCCAGCAGTCGGACAGGGGGTTATTCAGGAAACACCATATATTTT. This gives the protein CASSRTGGYSGNTIYF.

The chain has TRBV5-6 and TRBJ2-2; D is ambiguous. Germline-derived CDR1 and CDR2 are SGHDT and YYEEEE. This CDR3 spans 16 amino acids. V shed 0 bases and J shed 5 bases, with 14 bases lying between them. Here the CDR3 DNA reads TGTGCCAGCAGCTTGGGCCCCCATAGTCTAACCGGGGAGCTGTTTTTT. This gives the protein CASSLGPHSLTGELFF. Based on the CDR3 plus reference TRBV5-6 and TRBJ2-2, the full variable domain is DAGVTQSPTHLIKTRGQQVTLRCSPKSGHDTVSWYQQALGQGPQFIFQYYEEEERQRGNFPDRFSGHQFPNYSSELNVNALLLGDSALYLCASSLGPHSLTGELFFGEGSRLTVL.

This rearrangement joins TRBV4-1 to TRBJ1-6, with D unclear. Germline V gives CDR1 MGHRA, CDR2 YSYEKL. The CDR3 extends over 15 amino acids. The V end was cut by 0 bases, the J end by 6 bases, with 9 bases between. In nucleotides, the CDR3 is TGCGCCAGCAGCCAAGAGGAGTCGCGTAATTCACCCCTCCACTTT. It specifies CASSQEESRNSPLHF.

The chain combines TRBV11-2 with TRBJ1-5; 7 bases are shared with TRBD1. The CDR3 totals 15 residues. Trimming at V came to 1 base and at J to 3 bases, leaving 3 bases not matched to a gene. Germline loops: CDR1 SGHAT, CDR2 FQNNGV. The CDR3 loop reads CASSLGQGYNQPQHF. CDR3 nucleotide sequence: TGTGCCAGCAGCTTAGGACAGGGATACAATCAGCCCCAGCATTTT. Drawing the rest from reference TRBV11-2 and TRBJ1-5, the complete variable domain is EAGVAQSPRYKIIEKRQSVAFWCNPISGHATLYWYQQILGQGPKLLIQFQNNGVVDDSQLPKDRFSAERLKGVDSTLKIQPAKLEDSAVYLCASSLGQGYNQPQHFGDGTRLSIL.

This clone was observed a handful of times. The chain couples TRBV30 to TRBJ1-2, with TRBD1 as a possible D gene (6 bases). V was pared by 4 bases and J by 1 base, with 13 bases between. CDR1 GTSNPN and CDR2 SVGIG come from the germline V gene (reference sequence). CDR3 length equals 14 residues. The CDR3 nucleotides are TGTGCCTGGATTTGGGCAGGGGTTAACTATGGCTACACCTTC. It codes for CAWIWAGVNYGYTF.

This rearrangement joins TRBV2 to TRBJ1-6, with 7 bases fitting TRBD1. The CDR3 extends over 15 amino acids. With 7 bases clipped from V and 5 bases from J, the junction kept 8 bases outside the gene matches. The germline CDR1 and CDR2 sequences are SNHLY and FYNNEI. The CDR3 region has the DNA TGTGCCAGCACCCGGACAGGACCGGATAATTCACCCCTCCACTTT. It is translated as CASTRTGPDNSPLHF.

This chain joins TRBV7-2 and TRBJ1-1, with 8 nucleotides matching TRBD1. The V gene's germline CDR1 is SGHTA and CDR2 FQGNSA. J was trimmed by 4 bases and V by 3 bases; bases with no gene match: 7. This CDR3 region has 15 residues. CDR3 loop: CASSFDRGGFTEAFF. CDR3 bases: TGTGCCAGCAGCTTCGACAGGGGAGGTTTCACTGAAGCTTTCTTT.

The chain uses TRBV5-4 and TRBJ1-2; 9 nucleotides agree with TRBD1. V was pared by 0 bases and J by 8 bases, with 8 bases of the junction left unmatched. The germline CDR1 and CDR2 sequences are SGHNT and YYREEE (reference sequence). The CDR3 sequence is 15 residues long. The CDR3: CASSLAMGQGGGYTF. CDR3 sequence (DNA): TGTGCCAGCAGCTTGGCCATGGGACAGGGCGGCGGCTACACCTTC.

The chain employs TRBV20-1 and TRBJ2-1; D gene ambiguous. CDR3 length: 11 residues. CDR1 and CDR2 from the germline V gene are DFQATT and SNEGSKA (reference sequence). Trimming removed 1 base from V and 12 bases from J, with 10 bases in between. The CDR3 sequence is CSARVQFGQFF. The CDR3 region has the DNA TGCAGTGCTAGAGTCCAGTTTGGGCAGTTCTTC.

The V and J genes are TRBV2 and TRBJ1-1, with 7 nucleotides matching TRBD1. The CDR3 runs to 13 residues. The ends lost 0 bases at V and 7 bases at J; junction bases unmatched: 2. Germline-derived CDR1 and CDR2 are SNHLY and FYNNEI. CDR3 sequence: CASSEARQGEAFF. The DNA for the CDR3 is TGTGCCAGCAGTGAAGCCCGACAGGGTGAAGCTTTCTTT.